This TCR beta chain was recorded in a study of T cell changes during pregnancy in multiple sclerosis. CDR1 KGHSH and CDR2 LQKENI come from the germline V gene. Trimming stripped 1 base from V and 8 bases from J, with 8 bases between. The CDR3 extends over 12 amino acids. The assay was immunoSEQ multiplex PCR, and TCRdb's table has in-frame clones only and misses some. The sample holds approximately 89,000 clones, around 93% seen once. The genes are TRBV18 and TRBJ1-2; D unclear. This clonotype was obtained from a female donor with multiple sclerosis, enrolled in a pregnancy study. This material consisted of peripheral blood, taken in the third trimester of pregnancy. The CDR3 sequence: CASSPREGGYTF. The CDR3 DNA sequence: TGTGCCAGCTCACCACGGGAGGGAGGCTACACCTTC.